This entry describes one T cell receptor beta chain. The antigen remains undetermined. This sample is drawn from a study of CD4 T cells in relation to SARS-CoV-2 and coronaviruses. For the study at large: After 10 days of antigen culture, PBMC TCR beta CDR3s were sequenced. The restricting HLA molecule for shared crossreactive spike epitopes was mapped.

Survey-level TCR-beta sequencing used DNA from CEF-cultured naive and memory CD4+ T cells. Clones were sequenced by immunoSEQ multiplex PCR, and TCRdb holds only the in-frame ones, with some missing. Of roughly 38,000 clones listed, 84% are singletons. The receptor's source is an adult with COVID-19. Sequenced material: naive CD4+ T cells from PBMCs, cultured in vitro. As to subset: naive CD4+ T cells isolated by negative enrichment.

The CDR3 region is CASSSGQTNTGELFF. CDR3 DNA: TGTGCCAGCAGTTCGGGACAGACGAACACCGGGGAGCTGTTTTTT. V and J are TRBV28 and TRBJ2-2; 7 positions match TRBD1. This CDR3 has 15 amino acids. Germline trimming cut 4 bases from V and 0 bases from J; bases unmatched to any gene: 2. Germline loops: CDR1 MDHEN, CDR2 SYDVKM. Combining the CDR3 with reference TRBV28 and TRBJ2-2 gives the whole variable domain DVKVTQSSRYLVKRTGEKVFLECVQDMDHENMFWYRQDPGLGLRLIYFSYDVKMKEKGDIPEGYSVSREKKERFSLILESASTNQTSMYLCASSSGQTNTGELFFGEGSRLTVL.